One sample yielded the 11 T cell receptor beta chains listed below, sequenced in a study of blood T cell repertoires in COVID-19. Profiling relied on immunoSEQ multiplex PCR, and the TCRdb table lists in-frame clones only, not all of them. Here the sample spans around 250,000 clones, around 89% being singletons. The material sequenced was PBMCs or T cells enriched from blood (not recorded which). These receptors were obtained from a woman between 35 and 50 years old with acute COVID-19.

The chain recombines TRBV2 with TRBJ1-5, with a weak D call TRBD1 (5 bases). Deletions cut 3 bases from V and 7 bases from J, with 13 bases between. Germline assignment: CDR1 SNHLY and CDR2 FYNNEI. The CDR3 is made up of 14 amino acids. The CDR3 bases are TGTGCCAGCAGTGAGGGAGGGGCCCTGCAGCCCCAGCATTTT. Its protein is CASSEGGALQPQHF.

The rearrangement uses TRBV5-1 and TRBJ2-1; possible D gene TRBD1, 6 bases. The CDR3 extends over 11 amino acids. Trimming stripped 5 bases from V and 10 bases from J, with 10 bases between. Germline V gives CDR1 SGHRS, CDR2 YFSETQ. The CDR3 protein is CASRRGLEQFF. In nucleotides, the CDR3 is TGCGCCAGCAGGAGGGGGTTGGAGCAGTTCTTC.

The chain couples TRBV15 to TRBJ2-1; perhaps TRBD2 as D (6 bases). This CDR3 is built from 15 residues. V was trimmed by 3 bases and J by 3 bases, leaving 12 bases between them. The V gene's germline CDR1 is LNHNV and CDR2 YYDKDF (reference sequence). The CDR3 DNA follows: TGTGCCACCAGCAGCGGGCTAGCGTACTACAATGAGCAGTTCTTC. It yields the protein CATSSGLAYYNEQFF.

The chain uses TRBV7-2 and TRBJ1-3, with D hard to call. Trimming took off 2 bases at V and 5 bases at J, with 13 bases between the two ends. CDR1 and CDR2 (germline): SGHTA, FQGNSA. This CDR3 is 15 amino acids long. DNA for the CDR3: TGTGCCAGCAGCTTACGCTTGGCTGGCCGAAACACCATATATTTT. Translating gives CASSLRLAGRNTIYF.

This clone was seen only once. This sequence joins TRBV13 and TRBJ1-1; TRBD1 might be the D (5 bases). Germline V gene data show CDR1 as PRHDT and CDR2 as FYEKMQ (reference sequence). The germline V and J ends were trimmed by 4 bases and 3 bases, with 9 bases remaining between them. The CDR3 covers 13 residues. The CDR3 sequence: CASSSPGDTEAFF. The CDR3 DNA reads TGTGCCAGCAGCTCCCCGGGGGACACTGAAGCTTTCTTT.

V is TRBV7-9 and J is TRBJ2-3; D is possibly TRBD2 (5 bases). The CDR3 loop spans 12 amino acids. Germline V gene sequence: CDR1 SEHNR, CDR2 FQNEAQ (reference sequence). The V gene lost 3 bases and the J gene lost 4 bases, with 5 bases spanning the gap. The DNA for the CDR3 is TGTGCCAGCAGCTTGAGGGCAGATACGCAGTATTTT. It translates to CASSLRADTQYF.

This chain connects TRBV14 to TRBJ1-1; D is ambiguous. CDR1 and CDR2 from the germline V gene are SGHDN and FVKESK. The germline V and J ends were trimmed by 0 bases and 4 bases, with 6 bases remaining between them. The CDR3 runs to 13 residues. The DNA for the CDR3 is TGTGCCAGCAGCCAAGATATGAGCACTGAAGCTTTCTTT. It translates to CASSQDMSTEAFF.

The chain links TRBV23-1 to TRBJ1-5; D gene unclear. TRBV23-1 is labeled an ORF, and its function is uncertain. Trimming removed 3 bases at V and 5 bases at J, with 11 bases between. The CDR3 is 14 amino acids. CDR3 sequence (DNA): TGCGCCAGCAGTCAGAACCTGCGTGATCAGCCCCAGCATTTT. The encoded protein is CASSQNLRDQPQHF.

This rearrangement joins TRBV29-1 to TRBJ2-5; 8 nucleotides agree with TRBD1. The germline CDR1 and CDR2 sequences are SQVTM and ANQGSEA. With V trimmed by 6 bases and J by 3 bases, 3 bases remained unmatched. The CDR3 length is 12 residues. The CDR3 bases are TGCAGCGTCGTGACAGGGGAAGAGACCCAGTACTTC. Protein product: CSVVTGEETQYF.

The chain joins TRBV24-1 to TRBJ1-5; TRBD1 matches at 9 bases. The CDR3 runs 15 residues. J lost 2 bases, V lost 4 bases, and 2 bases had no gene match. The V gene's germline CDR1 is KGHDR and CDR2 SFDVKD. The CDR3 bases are TGTGCCACCAGTGAGACAGGGGGAGGCAATCAGCCCCAGCATTTT. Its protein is CATSETGGGNQPQHF.

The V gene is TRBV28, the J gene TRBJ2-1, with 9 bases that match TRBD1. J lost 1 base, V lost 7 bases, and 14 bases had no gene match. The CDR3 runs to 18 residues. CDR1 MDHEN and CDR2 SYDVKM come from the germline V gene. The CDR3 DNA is TGTGCCAGCATCCCTCAGCCCGGGACAGGGTTTTCCTACAATGAGCAGTTCTTC. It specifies CASIPQPGTGFSYNEQFF.